The next 22 T cell receptor beta chains were all read from a single sample in a study of radiotherapy plus CTLA-4 blockade in lung cancer. Repertoires were generated with immunoSEQ multiplex PCR, while TCRdb's copy carries only in-frame clones and drops some. The sample records around 90,000 clones, over 75% being singletons. Sequences were derived from peripheral blood, sampled from a patient treated with radiotherapy plus ipilimumab. The receptors stem from a human donor with non-small cell lung cancer that progressed on radiotherapy plus ipilimumab.

The chain is built from TRBV29-1 and TRBJ2-7; maybe TRBD2 (6 bases). With 6 bases removed from V and 6 bases from J, the gap between germline ends came to 12 bases. This CDR3 region has 11 residues. Germline V gene data show CDR1 as SQVTM and CDR2 as ANQGSEA. The CDR3 nucleotides are TGCAGCGTCCAAGCGACTAGCGAGCAGTACTTC. It specifies CSVQATSEQYF.

The chain uses TRBV2 and TRBJ2-3, with D perhaps matching TRBD2 (7 bases). The CDR3 spans 16 residues. V was clipped by 1 base and J by 7 bases, with 18 bases between them. Germline V lookup: CDR1 SNHLY, CDR2 FYNNEI. The CDR3 region is CASSEVGAEGGNTQYF. CDR3 in DNA: TGTGCCAGCAGTGAAGTTGGAGCGGAGGGGGGGAATACGCAGTATTTT.

The chain couples TRBV5-1 to TRBJ1-1; a weak D match, TRBD1 (6 bases). Germline V gene lookup returns CDR1 SGHRS and CDR2 YFSETQ. With 4 bases removed from V and 0 bases from J, the gap between germline ends came to 7 bases. This CDR3 spans 13 amino acids. CDR3 DNA: TGCGCCAGCAGCACAGGGTTGAACACTGAAGCTTTCTTT. The encoded protein is CASSTGLNTEAFF.

V is TRBV7-2 and J is TRBJ1-1; unclear D gene. This CDR3 spans 13 amino acids. Trimming shortened V by 5 bases and J by 4 bases, and 11 bases separated the two germline ends. CDR1 and CDR2 (germline): SGHTA, FQGNSA. The CDR3 region is CASSESVVTEAFF. Here the CDR3 DNA reads TGTGCCAGCAGCGAAAGCGTCGTCACTGAAGCTTTCTTT.

This chain connects TRBV11-3 to TRBJ1-1; no clear D. Trimming cost V 5 bases and J 5 bases, with 9 bases left between them. Looked up from germline, CDR1 is SGHNT and CDR2 is YENEEA. This CDR3 has 12 amino acids. CDR3 DNA: TGTGCCAGCAGCCCCGTTCGGACTGAAGCTTTCTTT. This encodes CASSPVRTEAFF.

The chain joins TRBV29-1 to TRBJ2-1; 9 bases agree with TRBD2. The V segment lost 7 bases and the J segment 4 bases; nucleotides outside the gene matches: 8. This CDR3 has 14 residues. Germline lookup yields CDR1 SQVTM and CDR2 ANQGSEA. For the CDR3, the DNA is TGCAGCGCCGCGGGGGGGAGTCAATACAATGAGCAGTTCTTC. Its translation is CSAAGGSQYNEQFF.

Here the CDR3 reads CASRSRGTNTEAFF. CDR3 DNA: TGTGCCAGCAGATCCAGGGGCACGAACACTGAAGCTTTCTTT. J is TRBJ1-1 and V is TRBV7-9, with D possibly TRBD1 on 6 matching bases. This CDR3 region has 14 residues. With 6 bases removed from V and 1 base from J, the gap between germline ends came to 12 bases. Germline values: CDR1 SEHNR, CDR2 FQNEAQ (reference sequence).

The rearrangement joins TRBV11-1 to TRBJ2-4, with TRBD2 identical over 7 bases. Losses at the gene ends were 1 base for V and 7 bases for J; bases not matched to a gene: 7. Germline V lookup: CDR1 SGHAT, CDR2 FQDESV (reference sequence). The CDR3 runs 15 residues. CDR3 sequence: CASSLGRGRGNIQYF. CDR3 nucleotide sequence: TGTGCCAGCAGCTTAGGGCGGGGGAGAGGGAACATTCAGTACTTC.

This rearrangement joins TRBV7-2 to TRBJ1-3; D gene uncertain. Germline loops: CDR1 SGHTA, CDR2 FQGNSA. The CDR3 runs to 15 residues. V lost 5 bases to trimming and J lost 0 bases, with 11 bases between them. DNA of the CDR3: TGTGCCAGCAGCACAGACCAAAGCTCTGGAAACACCATATATTTT. It translates to CASSTDQSSGNTIYF.

This sequence joins TRBV6-5 and TRBJ2-7; D uncertain. The CDR3 is made up of 13 amino acids. Deletions cut 0 bases from V and 3 bases from J, with 6 bases between. The germline gives CDR1 MNHEY, CDR2 SVGAGI. CDR3 nucleotide sequence: TGTGCCAGCAGTTACTCGGGCAGCTACGAGCAGTACTTC. It translates to CASSYSGSYEQYF.

The rearrangement uses TRBV14 and TRBJ1-1; D remains ambiguous. Germline lookup yields CDR1 SGHDN and CDR2 FVKESK. The CDR3 has 18 residues. The V end was cut by 1 base, the J end by 2 bases, with 20 bases between. The CDR3 nucleotides are TGTGCCAGCAGCCAAGTGGCCATTGTCTCCCACCGAAACACTGAAGCTTTCTTT. Its translation: CASSQVAIVSHRNTEAFF.

V gene TRBV5-1 combines with J gene TRBJ2-1; TRBD2 matches 11 bases. The CDR3 runs to 17 residues. Germline V lookup: CDR1 SGHRS, CDR2 YFSETQ. V was clipped by 1 base and J by 6 bases; unmatched bases: 9. CDR3: CASSLLAGGVIGNEQFF. Written as DNA, the CDR3 is TGCGCCAGCAGCTTGCTAGCGGGGGGCGTTATAGGCAATGAGCAGTTCTTC. Combining the CDR3 with reference TRBV5-1 and TRBJ2-1 gives the whole variable domain KAGVTQTPRYLIKTRGQQVTLSCSPISGHRSVSWYQQTPGQGLQFLFEYFSETQRNKGNFPGRFSGRQFSNSRSEMNVSTLELGDSALYLCASSLLAGGVIGNEQFFGPGTRLTVL.

This chain connects TRBV13 to TRBJ2-2; TRBD2 is a possible D gene (5 bases). Germline V gives CDR1 PRHDT, CDR2 FYEKMQ (reference sequence). Trimming pared 4 bases from V and 8 bases from J, leaving 11 bases between. This CDR3 is built from 13 residues. This CDR3 reads CASSSAAGGELFF. The CDR3 DNA is TGTGCCAGCAGCTCAGCGGCCGGGGGGGAGCTGTTTTTT.

The chain joins TRBV11-2 to TRBJ1-1; TRBD1 aligns across 8 bases. V dropped 5 bases and J dropped 3; count of bases not matched to a gene: 5. The CDR3 loop spans 14 amino acids. Germline CDR1 and CDR2: SGHAT and FQNNGV. The CDR3 sequence: CASSIQGAYTEAFF. As DNA, the CDR3 is TGTGCCAGCAGCATCCAGGGGGCGTACACTGAAGCTTTCTTT.

The chain carries TRBV19 and TRBJ1-5; a possible D gene is TRBD1 (5 bases). The V end was cut by 3 bases, the J end by 3 bases, with 12 bases between. This CDR3 has 15 residues. From germline, CDR1 is LNHDA and CDR2 SQIVND (reference sequence). The CDR3 sequence is CASSIGLGVNQPQHF. CDR3 DNA sequence: TGTGCCAGTAGTATTGGCTTAGGGGTCAATCAGCCCCAGCATTTT.

This chain uses TRBV27 with TRBJ2-7; 11 bases are shared with TRBD1. Trimming cost V 7 bases and J 4 bases; bases outside gene matches: 9. CDR1 and CDR2 from the germline V gene are MNHEY and SMNVEV (reference sequence). CDR3 length: 15 residues. CDR3 in DNA: TGTGCCAGCAACTCCGGGACAGGGGGTAGGTACGAGCAGTACTTC. Amino acids: CASNSGTGGRYEQYF.

The V and J genes are TRBV5-6 and TRBJ1-1; D may be TRBD1 (6 bases). The germline V and J ends were trimmed by 4 bases and 1 base, with 11 bases remaining between them. CDR1 and CDR2 (germline): SGHDT, YYEEEE. The CDR3 loop spans 14 amino acids. CDR3 coding DNA: TGTGCCAGCAGCGAACAGGGTCGGAACACTGAAGCTTTCTTT. Translated, it gives CASSEQGRNTEAFF.

In its sample, this clone was seen a few times. This chain joins TRBV30 and TRBJ2-5; the D gene could be TRBD1 or TRBD2 (5 bases each). Trimming cost V 0 bases and J 5 bases, with 13 bases left between them. Germline lookup yields CDR1 GTSNPN and CDR2 SVGIG (reference sequence). This CDR3 has 14 amino acids. The CDR3 DNA reads as TGTGCCTGGAGTGTAATGAGGGGCCGGGAGACCCAGTACTTC. Translating gives CAWSVMRGRETQYF.

The chain employs TRBV7-8 and TRBJ1-2; 7 nucleotides agree with TRBD1. The CDR3 totals 14 residues. The trim removed 5 bases at V and 6 bases at J, leaving 9 bases unmatched. CDR1 is SGHVS and CDR2 is FQNEAQ in the germline V gene. The CDR3 here is CASSTIQGSNGYTF. The CDR3 DNA sequence: TGTGCCAGCAGCACAATACAGGGGAGTAATGGCTACACCTTC.

Relative to its sample, this clone is medium-sized. The chain carries TRBV7-9 and TRBJ1-4; D uncertain. Looked up from germline, CDR1 is SEHNR and CDR2 is FQNEAQ (reference sequence). Trimming removed 5 bases at V and 6 bases at J, with 16 bases between. This CDR3 is 15 amino acids long. The CDR3 region is CASSPEGARHEKLFF. In DNA form, the CDR3 reads TGTGCCAGCAGCCCGGAGGGTGCTCGTCATGAAAAACTGTTTTTT.

The table lists this clone with a count of one. The rearrangement joins TRBV18 to TRBJ1-2; 9 nucleotides match TRBD1. The germline gives CDR1 KGHSH, CDR2 LQKENI. CDR3 length: 17 residues. Trimming at V came to 1 base and at J to 3 bases, leaving 9 bases not matched to a gene. Here the CDR3 reads CASSPQQGAPSHYGYTF. CDR3 DNA: TGTGCCAGCTCACCACAACAGGGGGCGCCTAGCCACTATGGCTACACCTTC. Supplemented by reference TRBV18 and TRBJ1-2, the full variable domain reads NAGVMQNPRHLVRRRGQEARLRCSPMKGHSHVYWYRQLPEEGLKFMVYLQKENIIDESGMPKERFSAEFPKEGPSILRIQQVVRGDSAAYFCASSPQQGAPSHYGYTFGSGTRLTVV.

This clone was detected only once. The chain employs TRBV7-2 and TRBJ1-6; tentatively, D is TRBD1 (5 bases). This CDR3 is built from 16 residues. Germline V CDR1 and CDR2: SGHTA, FQGNSA. Trimming left V 4 bases short and J 8 bases short, with 18 bases between. In DNA, the CDR3 is TGTGCCAGCAGCTCTAGCCTGGGGGGGTCGGATTCACCCCTCCACTTT. This translates into CASSSSLGGSDSPLHF.